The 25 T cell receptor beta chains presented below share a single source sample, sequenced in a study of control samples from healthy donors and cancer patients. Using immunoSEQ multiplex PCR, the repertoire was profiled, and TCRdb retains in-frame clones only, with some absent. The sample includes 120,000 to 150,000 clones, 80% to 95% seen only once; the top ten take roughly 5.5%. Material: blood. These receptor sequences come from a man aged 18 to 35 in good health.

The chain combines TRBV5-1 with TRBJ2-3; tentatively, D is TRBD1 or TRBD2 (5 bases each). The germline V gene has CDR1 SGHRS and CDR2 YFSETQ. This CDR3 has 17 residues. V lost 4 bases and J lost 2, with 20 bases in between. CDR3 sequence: CASSVYRDRRDTDTQYF. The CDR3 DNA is TGCGCCAGCAGCGTCTACCGGGACCGGAGAGACACAGATACGCAGTATTTT.

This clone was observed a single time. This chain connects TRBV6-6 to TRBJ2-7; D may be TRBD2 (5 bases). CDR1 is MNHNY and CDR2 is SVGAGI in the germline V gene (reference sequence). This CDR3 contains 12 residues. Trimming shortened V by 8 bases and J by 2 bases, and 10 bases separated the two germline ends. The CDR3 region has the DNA TGTGCCAGCGAGGGCAATGCCTACGAGCAGTACTTC. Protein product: CASEGNAYEQYF.

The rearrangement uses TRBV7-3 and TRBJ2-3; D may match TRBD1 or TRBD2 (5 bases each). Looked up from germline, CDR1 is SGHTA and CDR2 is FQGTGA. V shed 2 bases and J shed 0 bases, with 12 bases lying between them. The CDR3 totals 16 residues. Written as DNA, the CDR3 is TGTGCCAGCAGCTTACTGGGGGAAACTAGCACAGATACGCAGTATTTT. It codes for CASSLLGETSTDTQYF.

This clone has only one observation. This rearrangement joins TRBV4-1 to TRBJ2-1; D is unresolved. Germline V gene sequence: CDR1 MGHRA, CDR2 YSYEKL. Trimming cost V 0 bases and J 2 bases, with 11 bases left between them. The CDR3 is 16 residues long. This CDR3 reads CASSQDLRAPYNEQFF. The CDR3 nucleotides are TGCGCCAGCAGCCAAGATCTACGGGCCCCCTACAATGAGCAGTTCTTC.

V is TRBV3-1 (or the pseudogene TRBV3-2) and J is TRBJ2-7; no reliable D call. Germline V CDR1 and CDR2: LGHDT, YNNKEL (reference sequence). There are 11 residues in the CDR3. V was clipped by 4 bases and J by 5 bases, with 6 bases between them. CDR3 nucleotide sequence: TGTGCCAGCAGCCGAGAAGACGAGCAGTACTTC. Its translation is CASSREDEQYF.

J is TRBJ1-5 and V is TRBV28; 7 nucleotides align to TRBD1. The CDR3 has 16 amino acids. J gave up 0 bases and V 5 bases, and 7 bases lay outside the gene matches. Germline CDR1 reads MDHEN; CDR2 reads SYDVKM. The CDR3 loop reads CASSPPGQYSNQPQHF. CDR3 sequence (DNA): TGTGCCAGCAGTCCTCCGGGACAGTATAGCAATCAGCCCCAGCATTTT.

CDR3 sequence reads: CASSFVDRVGLGDYGYTF. Here the CDR3 DNA reads TGTGCCAGCAGCTTCGTTGACAGGGTTGGTCTCGGGGACTATGGCTACACCTTC. The V call is TRBV5-6, the J call TRBJ1-2, with 7 nucleotides matching TRBD1. The length of the CDR3 is 18 residues. CDR1 SGHDT and CDR2 YYEEEE come from the germline V gene. V lost 2 bases to trimming and J lost 3 bases; unmatched junction nucleotides: 16.

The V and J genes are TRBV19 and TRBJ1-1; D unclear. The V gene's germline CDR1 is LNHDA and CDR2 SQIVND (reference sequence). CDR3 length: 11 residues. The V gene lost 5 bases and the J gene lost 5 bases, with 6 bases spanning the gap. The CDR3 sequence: CASSPGTEAFF. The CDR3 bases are TGTGCCAGTAGTCCCGGGACTGAAGCTTTCTTT.

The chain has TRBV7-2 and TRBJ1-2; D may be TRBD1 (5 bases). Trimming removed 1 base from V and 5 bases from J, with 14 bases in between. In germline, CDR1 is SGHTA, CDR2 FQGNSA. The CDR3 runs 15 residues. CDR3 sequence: CASSLVSSGGYGYTF. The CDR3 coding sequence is TGTGCCAGCAGCTTAGTTTCTTCTGGGGGATATGGCTACACCTTC.

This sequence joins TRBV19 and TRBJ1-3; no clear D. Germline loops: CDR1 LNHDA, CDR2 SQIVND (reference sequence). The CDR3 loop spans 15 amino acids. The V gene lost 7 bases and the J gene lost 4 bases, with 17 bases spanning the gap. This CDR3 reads CASTGKRIDGNTIYF. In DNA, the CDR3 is TGTGCCAGTACGGGGAAGCGAATAGACGGAAACACCATATATTTT.

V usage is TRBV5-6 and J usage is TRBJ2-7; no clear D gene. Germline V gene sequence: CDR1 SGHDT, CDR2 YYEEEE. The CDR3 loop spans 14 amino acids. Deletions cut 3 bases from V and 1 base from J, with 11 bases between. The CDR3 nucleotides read TGTGCCAGCAGCTCCGTCCAGAGATCCTACGAGCAGTACTTC. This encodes CASSSVQRSYEQYF.

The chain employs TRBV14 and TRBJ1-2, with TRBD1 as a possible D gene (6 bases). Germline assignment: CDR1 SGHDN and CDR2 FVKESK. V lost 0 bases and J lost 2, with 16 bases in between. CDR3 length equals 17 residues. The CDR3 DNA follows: TGTGCCAGCAGCCAAGACAGGGGTCCGGATCCAAACTATGGCTACACCTTC. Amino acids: CASSQDRGPDPNYGYTF.

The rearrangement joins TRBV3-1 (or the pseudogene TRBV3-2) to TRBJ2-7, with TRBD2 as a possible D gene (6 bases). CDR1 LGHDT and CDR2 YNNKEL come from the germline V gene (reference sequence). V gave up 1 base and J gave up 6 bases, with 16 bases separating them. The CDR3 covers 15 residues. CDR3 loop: CASSQGGGGFGEQYF. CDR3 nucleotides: TGTGCCAGCAGCCAAGGGGGAGGAGGATTCGGCGAGCAGTACTTC.

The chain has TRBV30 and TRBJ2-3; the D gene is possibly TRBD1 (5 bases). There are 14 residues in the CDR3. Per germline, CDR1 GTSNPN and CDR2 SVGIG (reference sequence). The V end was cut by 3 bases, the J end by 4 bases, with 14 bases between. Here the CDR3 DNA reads TGTGCCTGGAGCCCGACAGCCGTTCCAGATACGCAGTATTTT. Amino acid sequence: CAWSPTAVPDTQYF. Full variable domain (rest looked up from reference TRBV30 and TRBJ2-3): SQTIHQWPATLVQPVGSPLSLECTVEGTSNPNLYWYRQAAGRGLQLLFYSVGIGQISSEVPQNLSASRPQDRQFILSSKKLLLSDSGFYLCAWSPTAVPDTQYFGPGTRLTVL.

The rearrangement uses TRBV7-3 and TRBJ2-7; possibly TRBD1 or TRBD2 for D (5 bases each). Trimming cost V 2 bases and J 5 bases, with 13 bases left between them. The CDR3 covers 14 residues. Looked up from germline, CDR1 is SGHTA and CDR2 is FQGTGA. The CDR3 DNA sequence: TGTGCCAGCAGCTTAGGGGCAGGGCGGGACGAGCAGTACTTC. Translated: CASSLGAGRDEQYF. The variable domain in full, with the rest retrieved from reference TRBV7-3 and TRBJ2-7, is GAGVSQTPSNKVTEKGKYVELRCDPISGHTALYWYRQSLGQGPEFLIYFQGTGAADDSGLPNDRFFAVRPEGSVSTLKIQRTERGDSAVYLCASSLGAGRDEQYFGPGTRLTVT.

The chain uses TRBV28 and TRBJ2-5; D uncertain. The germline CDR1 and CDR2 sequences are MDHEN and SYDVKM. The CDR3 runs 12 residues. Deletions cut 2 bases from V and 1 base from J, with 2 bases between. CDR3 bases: TGTGCCAGCAGTTTAGGCCAAGAGACCCAGTACTTC. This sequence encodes CASSLGQETQYF.

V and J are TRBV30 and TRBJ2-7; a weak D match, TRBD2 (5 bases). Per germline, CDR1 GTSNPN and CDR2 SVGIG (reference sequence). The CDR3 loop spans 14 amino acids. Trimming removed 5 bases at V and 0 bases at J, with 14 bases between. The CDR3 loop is CAWCRVGGSYEQYF. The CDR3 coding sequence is TGTGCCTGGTGTAGAGTTGGAGGCTCCTACGAGCAGTACTTC. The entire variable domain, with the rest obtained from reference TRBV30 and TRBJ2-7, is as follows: SQTIHQWPATLVQPVGSPLSLECTVEGTSNPNLYWYRQAAGRGLQLLFYSVGIGQISSEVPQNLSASRPQDRQFILSSKKLLLSDSGFYLCAWCRVGGSYEQYFGPGTRLTVT.

The DNA of the CDR3 is TGTGCCAGTAGTTCAGGGACAGGGAGGCCCAATGAGCAGTTCTTC. Translating it yields CASSSGTGRPNEQFF. This chain uses TRBV19 with TRBJ2-1; 9 bases map to TRBD1. V lost 5 bases and J lost 6; bases outside the gene matches: 8. Germline CDR1 LNHDA, CDR2 SQIVND (reference sequence). The CDR3 runs to 15 residues.

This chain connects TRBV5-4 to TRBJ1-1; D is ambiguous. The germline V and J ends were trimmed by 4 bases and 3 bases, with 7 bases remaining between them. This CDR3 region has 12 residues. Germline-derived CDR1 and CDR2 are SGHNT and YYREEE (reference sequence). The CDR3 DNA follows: TGTGCCAGCAGCCACGGGGACACTGAAGCTTTCTTT. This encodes CASSHGDTEAFF.

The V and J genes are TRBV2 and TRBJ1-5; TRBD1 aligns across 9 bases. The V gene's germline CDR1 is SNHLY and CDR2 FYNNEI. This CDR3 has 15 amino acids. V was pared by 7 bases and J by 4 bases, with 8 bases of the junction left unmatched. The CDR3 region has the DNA TGTGCCAGCAACCGACAGGGGGTAAGGAATCAGCCCCAGCATTTT. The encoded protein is CASNRQGVRNQPQHF.

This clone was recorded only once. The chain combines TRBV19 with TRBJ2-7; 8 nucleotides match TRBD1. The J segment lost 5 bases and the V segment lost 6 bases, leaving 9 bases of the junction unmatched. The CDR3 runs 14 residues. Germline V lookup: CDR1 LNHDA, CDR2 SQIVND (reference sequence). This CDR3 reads CASSTGQGSHEQYF. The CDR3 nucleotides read TGTGCCAGTAGCACCGGACAGGGCTCACACGAGCAGTACTTC.

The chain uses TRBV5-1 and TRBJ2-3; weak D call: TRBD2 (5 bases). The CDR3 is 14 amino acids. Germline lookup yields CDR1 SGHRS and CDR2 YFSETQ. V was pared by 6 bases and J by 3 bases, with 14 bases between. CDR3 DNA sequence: TGCGCCAGCACCTCATACCGGGGAACAGATACGCAGTATTTT. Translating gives CASTSYRGTDTQYF.

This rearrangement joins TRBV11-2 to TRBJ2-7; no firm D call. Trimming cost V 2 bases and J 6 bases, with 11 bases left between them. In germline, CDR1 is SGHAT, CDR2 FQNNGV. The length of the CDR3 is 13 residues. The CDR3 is CASSLYLLIEQYF. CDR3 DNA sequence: TGTGCCAGCAGCTTATATCTCCTTATCGAGCAGTACTTC.

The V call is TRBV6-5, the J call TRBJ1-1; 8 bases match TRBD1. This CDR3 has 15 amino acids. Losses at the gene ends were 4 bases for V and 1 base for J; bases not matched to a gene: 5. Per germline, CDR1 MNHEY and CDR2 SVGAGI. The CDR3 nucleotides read TGTGCCAGCAGTTCAGGGGGCCCCGGGAACACTGAAGCTTTCTTT. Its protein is CASSSGGPGNTEAFF.

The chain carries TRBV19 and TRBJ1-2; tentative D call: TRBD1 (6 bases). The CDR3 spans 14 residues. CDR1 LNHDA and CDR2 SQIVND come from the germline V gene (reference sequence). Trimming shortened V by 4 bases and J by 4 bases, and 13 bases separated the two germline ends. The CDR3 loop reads CASSTIQGTYGYTF. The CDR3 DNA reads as TGTGCCAGTAGTACAATACAGGGAACCTATGGCTACACCTTC.